At least ten counts were recorded for the clone carrying this T cell receptor beta chain. What it binds is unknown. Germline V lookup: CDR1 DFQATT, CDR2 SNEGSKA (reference sequence). CDR3 length: 15 residues. The V end lost 0 bases, the J end lost 8 bases, and 19 bases lay between the germline ends. The entry originates in a study of T cell repertoires in cytomegalovirus infection. The study, taken as a whole, reports: The response measured ex vivo was dominated by TCR beta clonotypes (HLA-C-restricted and CMV-specific).

TCRdb itself ran the reads through MiXCR, one entry per CDR3 protein. The data show hundreds of thousands of distinct CDR3 sequences, with around 6.6% seen just once and around 6.9% held by the top ten. Sequencing was done on a sample of PBMCs. This sequence joins TRBV20-1 and TRBJ1-2; D remains ambiguous. The receptor was derived from a human donor in good health (CMV status not recorded). Some clones in this sample may be carry-over from other donors' samples. CDR3 amino acids: CSARDLAGAEGGYTF. CDR3 nucleotides: TGCAGTGCTAGAGATCTCGCGGGAGCCGAGGGAGGCTACACCTTC.